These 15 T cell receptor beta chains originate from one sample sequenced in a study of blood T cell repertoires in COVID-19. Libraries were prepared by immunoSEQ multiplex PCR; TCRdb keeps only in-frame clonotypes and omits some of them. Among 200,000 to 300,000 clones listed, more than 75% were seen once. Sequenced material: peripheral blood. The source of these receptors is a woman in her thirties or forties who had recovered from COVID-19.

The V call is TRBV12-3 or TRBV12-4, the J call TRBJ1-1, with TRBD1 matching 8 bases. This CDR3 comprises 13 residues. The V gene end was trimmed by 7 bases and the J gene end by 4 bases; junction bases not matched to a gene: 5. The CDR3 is CASTRQGSTEAFF. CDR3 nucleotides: TGTGCCAGCACCCGACAGGGGAGCACTGAAGCTTTCTTT.

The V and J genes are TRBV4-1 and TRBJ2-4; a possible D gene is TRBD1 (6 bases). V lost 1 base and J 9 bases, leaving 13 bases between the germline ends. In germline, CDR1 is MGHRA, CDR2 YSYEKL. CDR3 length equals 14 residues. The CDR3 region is CASSQVQGRGIQYF. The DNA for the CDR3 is TGCGCCAGCAGCCAAGTACAGGGACGGGGCATTCAGTACTTC.

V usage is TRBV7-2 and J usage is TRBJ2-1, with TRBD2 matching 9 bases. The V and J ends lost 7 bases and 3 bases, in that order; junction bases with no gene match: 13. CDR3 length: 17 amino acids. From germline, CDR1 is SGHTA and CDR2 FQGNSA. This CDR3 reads CASIAGGRRGFYNEQFF. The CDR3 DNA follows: TGTGCCAGCATCGCGGGGGGGCGACGGGGCTTCTACAATGAGCAGTTCTTC.

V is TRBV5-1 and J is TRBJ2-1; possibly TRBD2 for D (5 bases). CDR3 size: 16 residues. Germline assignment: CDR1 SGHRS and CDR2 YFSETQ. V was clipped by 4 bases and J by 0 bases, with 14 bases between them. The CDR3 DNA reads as TGCGCCAGCAGCCCCGATGGTCGGGGCTCCTACAATGAGCAGTTCTTC. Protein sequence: CASSPDGRGSYNEQFF. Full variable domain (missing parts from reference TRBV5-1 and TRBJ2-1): KAGVTQTPRYLIKTRGQQVTLSCSPISGHRSVSWYQQTPGQGLQFLFEYFSETQRNKGNFPGRFSGRQFSNSRSEMNVSTLELGDSALYLCASSPDGRGSYNEQFFGPGTRLTVL.

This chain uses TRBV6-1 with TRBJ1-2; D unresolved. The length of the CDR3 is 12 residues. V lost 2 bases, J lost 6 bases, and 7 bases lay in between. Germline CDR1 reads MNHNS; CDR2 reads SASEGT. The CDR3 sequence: CASSEWANGYTF. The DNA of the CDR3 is TGTGCCAGCAGTGAATGGGCAAATGGCTACACCTTC.

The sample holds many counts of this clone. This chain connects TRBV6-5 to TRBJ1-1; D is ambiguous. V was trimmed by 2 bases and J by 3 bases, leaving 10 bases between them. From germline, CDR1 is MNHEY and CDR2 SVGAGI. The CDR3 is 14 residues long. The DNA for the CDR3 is TGTGCCAGCAGTTACGGGCCAACCTACACTGAAGCTTTCTTT. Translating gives CASSYGPTYTEAFF.

The CDR3 here is CAWSGENIQYF. In nucleotides, the CDR3 is TGTGCCTGGAGCGGAGAAAACATTCAGTACTTC. J is TRBJ2-4 and V is TRBV30; D unclear. The CDR3 runs 11 residues. The germline V and J ends were trimmed by 3 bases and 5 bases, with 5 bases remaining between them. The germline CDR1 and CDR2 sequences are GTSNPN and SVGIG (reference sequence).

In DNA form, the CDR3 reads TGTGCCAGTAGTATGGCATGGGGACAGCTTAATTCACCCCTCCACTTT. Translated, it gives CASSMAWGQLNSPLHF. The chain employs TRBV19 and TRBJ1-6, with 7 nucleotides matching TRBD1. CDR3 length equals 16 residues. Trimming cost V 3 bases and J 6 bases; bases outside gene matches: 8. Germline CDR1 and CDR2: LNHDA and SQIVND (reference sequence).

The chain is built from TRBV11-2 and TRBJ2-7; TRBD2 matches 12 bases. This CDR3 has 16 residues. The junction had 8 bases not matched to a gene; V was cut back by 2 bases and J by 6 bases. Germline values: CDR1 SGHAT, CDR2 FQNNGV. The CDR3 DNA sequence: TGTGCCAGCAGCTTACAGGCGGGGGGACTAGCGGGCGAGCAGTACTTC. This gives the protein CASSLQAGGLAGEQYF.

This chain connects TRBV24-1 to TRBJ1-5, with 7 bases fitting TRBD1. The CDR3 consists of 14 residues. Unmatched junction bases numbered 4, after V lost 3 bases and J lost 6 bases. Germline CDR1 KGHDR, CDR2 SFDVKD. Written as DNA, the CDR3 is TGTGCCACCAGTGATCCACCAGGGGGTCAGCCCCAGCATTTT. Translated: CATSDPPGGQPQHF.

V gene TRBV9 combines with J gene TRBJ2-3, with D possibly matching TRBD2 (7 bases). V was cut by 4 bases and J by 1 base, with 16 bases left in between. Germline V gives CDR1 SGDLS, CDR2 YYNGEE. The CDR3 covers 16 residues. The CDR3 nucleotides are TGTGCCAGCAGCACAAGGGGGGGTAGGGGCACAGATACGCAGTATTTT. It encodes CASSTRGGRGTDTQYF.

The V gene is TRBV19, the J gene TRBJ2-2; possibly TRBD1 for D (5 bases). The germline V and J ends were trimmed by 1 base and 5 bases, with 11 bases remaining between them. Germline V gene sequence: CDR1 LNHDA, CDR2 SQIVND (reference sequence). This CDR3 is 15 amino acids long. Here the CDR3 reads CASSIGAGWTGELFF. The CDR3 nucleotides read TGTGCCAGTAGTATAGGTGCAGGGTGGACCGGGGAGCTGTTTTTT.

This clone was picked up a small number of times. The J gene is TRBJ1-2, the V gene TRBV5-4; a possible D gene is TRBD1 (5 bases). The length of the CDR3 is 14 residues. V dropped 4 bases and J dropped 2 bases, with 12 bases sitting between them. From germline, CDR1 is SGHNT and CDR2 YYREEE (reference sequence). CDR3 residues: CASSPGGVNYGYTF. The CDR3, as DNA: TGTGCCAGCAGCCCCGGGGGGGTCAACTATGGCTACACCTTC.

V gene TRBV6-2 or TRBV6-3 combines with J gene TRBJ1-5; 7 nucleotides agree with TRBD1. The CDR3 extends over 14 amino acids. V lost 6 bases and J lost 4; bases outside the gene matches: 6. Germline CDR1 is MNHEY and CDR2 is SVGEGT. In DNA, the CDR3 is TGTGCCAGCAGCAAAGGGACAGAAAATCAGCCCCAGCATTTT. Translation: CASSKGTENQPQHF.

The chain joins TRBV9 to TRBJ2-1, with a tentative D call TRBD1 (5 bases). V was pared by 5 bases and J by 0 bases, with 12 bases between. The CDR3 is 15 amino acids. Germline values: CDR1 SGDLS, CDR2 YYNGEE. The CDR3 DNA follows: TGTGCCAGCAGTGCTCGAAGGGGCTCCTACAATGAGCAGTTCTTC. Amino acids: CASSARRGSYNEQFF. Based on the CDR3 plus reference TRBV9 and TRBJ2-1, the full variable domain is DSGVTQTPKHLITATGQRVTLRCSPRSGDLSVYWYQQSLDQGLQFLIQYYNGEERAKGNILERFSAQQFPDLHSELNLSSLELGDSALYFCASSARRGSYNEQFFGPGTRLTVL.